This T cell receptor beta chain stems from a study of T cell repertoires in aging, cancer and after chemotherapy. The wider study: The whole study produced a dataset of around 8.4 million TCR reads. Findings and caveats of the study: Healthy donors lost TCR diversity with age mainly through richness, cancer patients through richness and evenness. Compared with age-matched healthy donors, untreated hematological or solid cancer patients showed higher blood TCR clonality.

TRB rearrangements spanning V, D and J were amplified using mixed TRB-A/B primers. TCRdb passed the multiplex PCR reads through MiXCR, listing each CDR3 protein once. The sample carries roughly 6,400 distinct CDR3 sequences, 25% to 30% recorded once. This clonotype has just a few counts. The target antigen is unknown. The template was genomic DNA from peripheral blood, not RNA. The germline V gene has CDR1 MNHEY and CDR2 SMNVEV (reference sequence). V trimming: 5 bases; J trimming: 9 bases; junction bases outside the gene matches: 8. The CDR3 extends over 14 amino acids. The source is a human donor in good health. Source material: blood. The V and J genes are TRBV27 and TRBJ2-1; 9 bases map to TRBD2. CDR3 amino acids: CASSLREGAVEQFF. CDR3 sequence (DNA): TGTGCCAGCAGTCTGCGGGAGGGTGCAGTTGAGCAGTTCTTC.